The 31 T cell receptor beta chains below were found in one sample sequenced in a study of T cell repertoires in cytomegalovirus infection. TCRdb processed the reads anew with MiXCR; each CDR3 protein has one entry. Of 250,000 to 350,000 distinct CDR3 sequences in the sample, about 26% were seen once. Source material: PBMCs. The receptors were sampled from a human donor in good health (CMV status not recorded). Some clones in this sample may be carry-over from other donors' samples.

Remarks on this clonotype: This may be a read error, as it is one base from a much larger clone. V gene TRBV7-2 combines with J gene TRBJ2-1, with D possibly being TRBD1 (6 bases). Germline loops: CDR1 SGHTA, CDR2 FQGNSA. CDR3 size: 15 residues. Between the trimmed V and J ends, which lost 6 bases and 0 bases, there was a span of 12 bases. CDR3 amino acids: CASSCTGTSYNEQFF. The CDR3 DNA reads TGTGCCAGCAGTTGCACAGGGACCTCCTACAATGAGCAGTTCTTC.

This clonotype occurred many times. The junction does not match germline at one end; this may be a read error. The chain is built from TRBV7-2 and TRBJ2-4; the D gene is possibly TRBD1 (6 bases). The germline gives CDR1 SGHTA, CDR2 FQGNSA. This CDR3 is 13 amino acids long. As DNA, the CDR3 is TGTGCCAGCAGCTCCCCTTCGGGACAAAAAGCGGACTTC. Translating gives CASSSPSGQKADF. Using reference TRBV7-2 and TRBJ2-4 for the parts outside the CDR3, the full variable domain is GAGVSQSPSNKVTEKGKDVELRCDPISGHTALYWYRQSLGQGLEFLIYFQGNSAPDKSGLPSDRFSAERTGGSVSTLTIQRTQQEDSAVYLCASSSPSGQKADFGAGTRLSVL.

This clonotype was picked up many times. This chain connects TRBV7-2 to TRBJ1-2, with D hard to call. CDR1 is SGHTA, CDR2 FQGNSA, per germline. V was clipped by 4 bases and J by 4 bases, with 7 bases between them. This CDR3 comprises 12 residues. DNA for the CDR3: TGTGCCAGCAGCTGGCCGACCTATGGCTACACCTTC. Translation: CASSWPTYGYTF.

This clonotype has a handful of counts. CDR3 in amino acids: CASSRDRTGELFF. The CDR3 DNA reads as TGTGCCAGCAGCCGAGACCGGACCGGGGAGCTGTTTTTT. The rearrangement joins TRBV11-2 to TRBJ2-2, with D hard to call. This CDR3 has 13 residues. V was shortened by 5 bases and J by 5 bases, with 9 bases between the two germline ends. The V gene's germline CDR1 is SGHAT and CDR2 FQNNGV.

The V call is TRBV10-3, the J call TRBJ1-1; possibly TRBD1 for D (6 bases). V was clipped by 4 bases and J by 2 bases, with 14 bases between them. CDR1 and CDR2 from the germline V gene are ENHRY and SYGVKD. The CDR3 contains 15 residues. CDR3 nucleotide sequence: TGTGCCATCAGTGGGGTAACAGGGCGAAACACTGAAGCTTTCTTT. Its protein is CAISGVTGRNTEAFF.

The sample holds many counts of this clonotype. The chain joins TRBV25-1 to TRBJ2-1, with D perhaps matching TRBD1 (5 bases). Germline V gene lookup returns CDR1 MGHDK and CDR2 SYGVNS. V lost 7 bases and J 4 bases, leaving 5 bases between the germline ends. This CDR3 region has 11 residues. Written as DNA, the CDR3 is TGTGCCAGCACAGGGTACAATGAGCAGTTCTTC. This gives the protein CASTGYNEQFF.

This clonotype occurred a few times. The genes are TRBV6-1 and TRBJ2-7; the match to TRBD1 covers 7 bases. The CDR3 has 15 residues. V was pared by 5 bases and J by 5 bases, with 12 bases of the junction left unmatched. Germline CDR1 reads MNHNS; CDR2 reads SASEGT. CDR3 amino acids: CASSSPGRGKDEQYF. CDR3 nucleotides: TGTGCCAGCAGTTCCCCTGGCAGGGGGAAGGACGAGCAGTACTTC.

Only a few counts were recorded for this clonotype. This rearrangement joins TRBV10-1 to TRBJ2-5; maybe TRBD2 (7 bases). Germline lookup yields CDR1 WNHNN and CDR2 SYGVQD (reference sequence). Trimming removed 10 bases at V and 2 bases at J, with 23 bases between. This CDR3 is built from 16 residues. CDR3 in DNA: TGCGCCACCCCACCCCCCCCCGGGGGGCTGCAAGAGACCCAGTACTTC. Translating gives CATPPPPGGLQETQYF.

There are many counts of this clonotype. The chain uses TRBV28 and TRBJ2-7; D not certain. The length of the CDR3 is 11 residues. Germline V gives CDR1 MDHEN, CDR2 SYDVKM. Trimming shortened V by 5 bases and J by 6 bases, and 8 bases separated the two germline ends. As DNA, the CDR3 is TGTGCCAGCAGTCGCCTCCTCGAGCAGTACTTC. This encodes CASSRLLEQYF.

This clonotype was seen at least ten times. CDR3 residues: CASSTGTADNSPLHF. The CDR3 nucleotides are TGTGCCAGTAGTACCGGGACCGCCGATAATTCACCCCTCCACTTT. The V call is TRBV19, the J call TRBJ1-6; possibly TRBD1 for D (5 bases). CDR3 length: 15 residues. Germline CDR1 and CDR2: LNHDA and SQIVND (reference sequence). The germline V and J ends were trimmed by 4 bases and 5 bases, with 12 bases remaining between them.

The rearrangement links TRBV18 to TRBJ1-2; D call uncertain. The CDR3 has 13 residues. V was pared by 2 bases and J by 4 bases, with 8 bases between. CDR1 KGHSH and CDR2 LQKENI come from the germline V gene. DNA of the CDR3: TGTGCCAGCTCACCAGACGAATTCTATGGCTACACCTTC. Translated: CASSPDEFYGYTF.

There are a few counts of this clonotype. The rearrangement links TRBV28 to TRBJ1-1; unclear D gene. The CDR3 length is 14 residues. Germline CDR1 reads MDHEN; CDR2 reads SYDVKM. V was shortened by 5 bases and J by 0 bases, with 10 bases between the two germline ends. This CDR3 is CASSPYLLNTEAFF. CDR3 coding DNA: TGTGCCAGCAGTCCCTACCTGTTGAACACTGAAGCTTTCTTT.

This clonotype was detected only a few times. V usage is TRBV24-1 and J usage is TRBJ2-5; 11 nucleotides align to TRBD2. The CDR3 loop spans 16 amino acids. V was clipped by 3 bases and J by 5 bases; unmatched bases: 7. Per the germline V gene, CDR1 is KGHDR and CDR2 is SFDVKD. This CDR3 reads CATSDTKTSGMETQYF. As DNA, the CDR3 is TGTGCCACCAGTGATACGAAGACTAGCGGGATGGAGACCCAGTACTTC.

The chain recombines TRBV10-3 with TRBJ2-2; 10 nucleotides match TRBD1. This CDR3 is 14 amino acids long. V was clipped by 9 bases and J by 3 bases; unmatched bases: 4. CDR1 and CDR2 from the germline V gene are ENHRY and SYGVKD. The CDR3 here is CAMTGGADTGELFF. The CDR3 DNA is TGTGCCATGACAGGGGGCGCGGACACCGGGGAGCTGTTTTTT.

The chain has TRBV6-2 or TRBV6-3 and TRBJ1-3, with no clear D. This CDR3 has 15 amino acids. V lost 5 bases and J 3 bases, leaving 14 bases between the germline ends. Per the germline V gene, CDR1 is MNHEY and CDR2 is SVGEGT. Here the CDR3 reads CASSNNKGGGNTIYF. The DNA of the CDR3 is TGTGCCAGCAGTAACAATAAGGGAGGTGGAAACACCATATATTTT.

The chain recombines TRBV7-2 with TRBJ1-5; 7 bases map to TRBD1. J was trimmed by 3 bases and V by 5 bases; bases with no gene match: 7. The germline CDR1 and CDR2 sequences are SGHTA and FQGNSA. This CDR3 is built from 15 residues. CDR3 sequence: CASSRRQGDNQPQHF. DNA for the CDR3: TGTGCCAGCAGCCGGAGACAGGGCGACAATCAGCCCCAGCATTTT.

In this sample, this clonotype turned up many times. The chain carries TRBV7-2 and TRBJ1-2; D gene ambiguous. Germline values: CDR1 SGHTA, CDR2 FQGNSA. This CDR3 comprises 15 residues. V was clipped by 0 bases and J by 1 base, with 9 bases between them. CDR3 residues: CASSLAGLSNYGYTF. In DNA, the CDR3 is TGTGCCAGCAGCTTAGCGGGGTTAAGTAACTATGGCTACACCTTC.

Only a few counts were recorded for this clonotype. The chain uses TRBV19 and TRBJ2-1; 11 bases align to TRBD2. CDR1 is LNHDA and CDR2 is SQIVND in the germline V gene (reference sequence). Unmatched junction bases numbered 6, after V lost 5 bases and J lost 3 bases. This CDR3 comprises 16 residues. Here the CDR3 DNA reads TGTGCCAGTAGTGGCCCGGGACTAGCGGACTACAATGAGCAGTTCTTC. This sequence encodes CASSGPGLADYNEQFF.

The chain uses TRBV11-2 and TRBJ2-1, with TRBD2 matching 7 bases. The junction had 6 bases not matched to a gene; V was cut back by 1 base and J by 6 bases. The CDR3 is 15 residues long. Per germline, CDR1 SGHAT and CDR2 FQNNGV. The chain's CDR3 is CASSLVYGGGNEQFF. The CDR3 bases are TGTGCCAGCAGCTTAGTTTATGGGGGGGGCAATGAGCAGTTCTTC.

V and J are TRBV12-3 or TRBV12-4 and TRBJ2-1, with 7 bases fitting TRBD2. V lost 7 bases, J lost 5 bases, and 17 bases stayed unmatched. The CDR3 runs 17 residues. CDR3 nucleotide sequence: TGTGCCAGCAACCCTCGGGCGGGGGAACCTCCTAACAATGAGCAGTTCTTC. Translating gives CASNPRAGEPPNNEQFF.

This clonotype occurred a few times. The genes are TRBV7-3 and TRBJ2-2; D is ambiguous. CDR1 is SGHTA, CDR2 FQGTGA, per germline. This CDR3 spans 14 amino acids. V was pared by 8 bases and J by 1 base, with 11 bases between. The CDR3 region is CASATGGNTGELFF. CDR3 DNA: TGTGCCAGCGCTACGGGCGGGAACACCGGGGAGCTGTTTTTT. Complete variable domain (other parts from reference TRBV7-3 and TRBJ2-2): GAGVSQTPSNKVTEKGKYVELRCDPISGHTALYWYRQSLGQGPEFLIYFQGTGAADDSGLPNDRFFAVRPEGSVSTLKIQRTERGDSAVYLCASATGGNTGELFFGEGSRLTVL.

At least ten counts were recorded for this clonotype. The rearrangement uses TRBV7-2 and TRBJ2-1; D unresolved. CDR1 is SGHTA, CDR2 FQGNSA, per germline. V lost 0 bases and J 0 bases, leaving 9 bases between the germline ends. This CDR3 comprises 16 residues. This CDR3 is CASSLAGSSSYNEQFF. DNA for the CDR3: TGTGCCAGCAGCTTAGCAGGCAGCAGCTCCTACAATGAGCAGTTCTTC.

The chain joins TRBV20-1 to TRBJ1-2; 9 positions agree with TRBD1. CDR1 is DFQATT, CDR2 SNEGSKA, per germline (reference sequence). This CDR3 spans 13 amino acids. V lost 3 bases, J lost 5 bases, and 4 bases stayed unmatched. The CDR3 reads CSASAGTGYGYTF. The CDR3, as DNA: TGCAGTGCTAGTGCCGGGACAGGGTATGGCTACACCTTC.

This clonotype has just a few counts. This chain links TRBV11-2 with TRBJ2-5, with D perhaps TRBD2 (5 bases). The CDR3 has 13 residues. V was shortened by 7 bases and J by 5 bases, with 14 bases between the two germline ends. The germline gives CDR1 SGHAT, CDR2 FQNNGV. The CDR3 loop reads CASTPFGVETQYF. The CDR3 nucleotides read TGTGCCAGCACTCCCTTCGGGGTCGAGACCCAGTACTTC.

This clonotype appeared many times. This rearrangement joins TRBV19 to TRBJ2-6; D might be TRBD1 (5 bases). The length of the CDR3 is 17 residues. V lost 3 bases, J lost 0 bases, and 12 bases lay in between. Germline V gene lookup returns CDR1 LNHDA and CDR2 SQIVND (reference sequence). CDR3 coding DNA: TGTGCCAGTAGTATCAGCAGGGTGCTCTCTGGGGCCAACGTCCTGACTTTC. Encoded protein: CASSISRVLSGANVLTF.

V gene TRBV29-1 combines with J gene TRBJ1-4; possibly TRBD1 for D (6 bases). CDR1 is SQVTM, CDR2 ANQGSEA, per germline. This CDR3 comprises 13 residues. The V gene lost 4 bases and the J gene lost 3 bases, with 9 bases spanning the gap. CDR3 sequence (DNA): TGCAGCGTTGGGGGGCATCCTAATGAAAAACTGTTTTTT. It is translated as CSVGGHPNEKLFF.

The chain employs TRBV5-6 and TRBJ2-5; 8 bases map to TRBD1. The CDR3 length is 16 residues. From germline, CDR1 is SGHDT and CDR2 YYEEEE. J was trimmed by 1 base and V by 4 bases; bases with no gene match: 9. The CDR3 DNA sequence: TGTGCCAGCAGCGCGGAGACAGGGGCGGGCCAAGAGACCCAGTACTTC. Translated, it gives CASSAETGAGQETQYF.

About this clonotype: A read error may be the cause here, since a much bigger clone is one base away. This chain connects TRBV28 to TRBJ1-4; D remains ambiguous. V lost 5 bases and J lost 3, with 13 bases in between. Per the germline V gene, CDR1 is MDHEN and CDR2 is SYDVKM. The CDR3 is 15 amino acids. The CDR3, as DNA: TGTGCCAGCAGTATTCCGGTCCGTCCTAATGAAAAACTGTTTTTT. This sequence encodes CASSIPVRPNEKLFF.

This chain joins TRBV28 and TRBJ2-2; TRBD2 is a possible D gene (5 bases). The CDR3 length is 15 residues. Trimming left V 5 bases short and J 6 bases short, with 16 bases between. CDR1 MDHEN and CDR2 SYDVKM come from the germline V gene. CDR3 coding DNA: TGTGCCAGCAGTCCCCGTGTCGTCGGGGCCGGGGAGCTGTTTTTT. This encodes CASSPRVVGAGELFF.

In this sample, this clonotype turned up a few times. This chain links TRBV14 with TRBJ2-1; TRBD2 aligns across 12 bases. The trim removed 0 bases at V and 6 bases at J, leaving 3 bases unmatched. The CDR3 runs 16 residues. The V gene's germline CDR1 is SGHDN and CDR2 FVKESK. The CDR3 DNA reads as TGTGCCAGCAGCCAAGAAGCGGGACTAGCGGGCAATGAGCAGTTCTTC. It yields the protein CASSQEAGLAGNEQFF.

Only a few counts were recorded for this clonotype. The chain links TRBV28 to TRBJ1-5; perhaps TRBD1 as D (5 bases). Germline V gives CDR1 MDHEN, CDR2 SYDVKM. V was clipped by 6 bases and J by 4 bases, with 10 bases between them. The CDR3 totals 13 residues. The DNA of the CDR3 is TGTGCCAGCAGCCCTTCAGGGAATCAGCCCCAGCATTTT. It specifies CASSPSGNQPQHF. Combining the CDR3 with reference TRBV28 and TRBJ1-5 gives the whole variable domain DVKVTQSSRYLVKRTGEKVFLECVQDMDHENMFWYRQDPGLGLRLIYFSYDVKMKEKGDIPEGYSVSREKKERFSLILESASTNQTSMYLCASSPSGNQPQHFGDGTRLSIL.